This T cell receptor beta chain was recorded in a study of shared clonotypes between healthy human individuals (TCRdb year 2020). For context, the study as a whole: The cohort comprised a couple of women and a few men aged 18 to 49 years. For each donor, CD4 naive and CD4 memory were each given three plates, CD8 naive was given two plates, and CD8 memory was given one plate. To estimate repertoire size and how much clonotypes are shared between individuals, the study performed deep sequencing of blood TCR repertoires from roughly five healthy adults. To increase sequencing depth and limit assay-specific biases, different laboratories used diverse techniques to prepare libraries and sequence TCR repertoires. Leukapheresis yielded between about 0.94 and 8.9 billion PBMCs per donor.

A word on this clone: Its cognate antigen has yet to be identified. Base quality data are lacking; no much larger clone is found one base away.

Using the deep immunoSEQ assay, multiplex PCR amplified TCR CDR3 regions from genomic DNA. Extracted genomic DNA from each cell subset was distributed evenly across all wells of several immunoSEQ 96-well plates, and each plate was treated as a replicate. For sorted subsets, roughly 190 ng of genomic DNA, equivalent to around 30,000 T cell genomes, went into each replicate PCR. The purified libraries were quantified using a Qubit 3.0 fluorometer, sized with a Bioanalyzer 2100, and then quantified again using the KAPA Library Quantification kit. Each immunoSEQ 96-well plate was sequenced on its own single-read 150-cycle Illumina NextSeq 550 flow cell. Per the source publication's procedure: The immunoSEQ output contained only junctional sequences without quality scores, so filtering could not match that applied to full-length reads. Sequences were annotated with PyIR, a Python wrapper for IgBLAST v1.9, using IMGT germline references to assign V/J genes and CDR3. Reads were removed for weak V/J assignments (E-value above 1e-6), missing CDR3, stop codons, out-of-frame junctions, or ambiguous translated residues. V3J clonotypes were defined as sequences sharing an identical inferred V gene, J gene, and CDR3 amino acid sequence. Percentage overlap between repertoires was calculated by dividing the number of shared unique clonotypes by the size of the smaller repertoire. Three approaches were used to assess repertoire richness: RTK rarefaction, the Chao1 estimator, and Recon v2.1 estimates of unobserved clonotypes. For all TCRbeta clonotypes obtained by the gDNA method from a handful of donors, generation probabilities were computed with OLGA. Entries here come from immuneACCESS through TCRdb and include only in-frame sequences with V and J called. Some clones fail to appear in such tables; in the studies checked, an unresolved V gene covers under half of the shortfall, and the cause of the remainder is unknown. D and trimming come from the DNA, and the V and J calls and clone size come from that table. Present in this sample are 2 million to 2.5 million clones, just over 90% of which were seen just once. Of the sample, around 0.4% is held by the ten largest clones.

The CDR3 has 14 amino acids, counting the end cysteine and phenylalanine. The sequence is cut down to CDR3 DNA, 42 bases in frame from base 1. For CDR1 and CDR2, the germline V gene lists SQVTM and ANQGSEA. The germline ends are 13 bases apart after V is trimmed by 4 bases and J by 1 base. Paper-wide results and their limitations: Rarefaction of sorted-subset datasets indicated incomplete sequencing despite the large sequencing depth. Sampling was restricted to blood, and TCR repertoires in tissue are likely to differ from TCR repertoires in blood. Pairwise subsampling led to the expectation that sequencing depth would affect the degree of clonotype sharing among donors. Because the study included only a small number of donors, the genetic and exposure-history diversity represented was limited. Approximately 5% of naive CD4, around 3.5% of naive CD8, approximately 2% of memory CD4, and about 0.4% of memory CD8 clonotypes were shared across four donors. Compared with non-shared clonotypes, the clonotypes found in all four sorted-subset donors had higher generation probabilities. Naive subsets generally had larger estimated clonotype richness than memory subsets.

Donors were healthy HIV-negative adults with no recently reported acute infections or vaccinations. Only Caucasian adults living in Nashville, Tennessee, USA were represented among the donors. CD4+ T cells were enriched by magnetic negative selection, after which naive cells were positively selected on CD45RA and the negative fraction was taken as the memory subset. Blood was collected by leukapheresis, and PBMCs were isolated by Ficoll-Histopaque density gradient centrifugation and then cryopreserved in liquid nitrogen vapor phase. Purity and quantity of every magnetically sorted T cell population were checked by analytical flow cytometry. Genomic DNA was isolated from every sorted fraction and measured by UV absorbance on a Nanodrop 2000c.

The source is a young man in good health. Some clones in this sample may be carry-over from other donors' samples. The sample comprised naive CD4+ T cells from PBMCs. The cell subset or site label of this sample denotes: CD45RA+ positively selected. This chain joins TRBV29-1 to TRBJ1-2; matching of 5 bases hints at TRBD1 as the D gene. The DNA is TGCAGCGTTGGAGGGACCGACCTTAACTATGGCTACACCTTC. This encodes CSVGGTDLNYGYTF. When the CDR3 is completed using the reference TRBV29-1 and TRBJ1-2 genes on either side, the full variable domain is SAVISQKPSRDICQRGTSLTIQCQVDSQVTMMFWYRQQPGQSLTLIATANQGSEATYESGFVIDKFPISRPNLTFSTLTVSNMSPEDSSIYLCSVGGTDLNYGYTFGSGTRLTVV.